Sequencing of this T cell receptor beta chain was carried out in a study of blood T cell repertoires in COVID-19. Study-wide context: COVID-19 samples from acute and convalescent phases originated in the United States, Italy and Spain. PBMCs, B-cell-depleted T cells, or T cells were the source of the cDNA or gDNA that made up the material.

The germline gives CDR1 SGHVS, CDR2 FNYEAQ. This CDR3 is 17 amino acids long. J lost 0 bases, V lost 5 bases, and 7 bases had no gene match. As processed by the authors: The assay estimated nucleated cells by amplifying reference gene primers. Generated by immunoSEQ multiplex PCR, the TCRdb table keeps only in-frame clones and is missing some. The DNA gave D and trimming, while V, J and clone size come from that table. The repertoire has around 200,000 clones, 85% to 90% of them found once; the top ten carry about 0.95%. This clone was found a few times. The sequence was obtained from a woman aged 18-29 years who had recovered from COVID-19. The sequenced material came from peripheral blood. The V call is TRBV7-6, the J call TRBJ2-2; 9 bases line up with TRBD2. In DNA, the CDR3 is TGTGCCAGCAGCAGAACTCCTAGCGGGGCGAACACCGGGGAGCTGTTTTTT. Protein sequence: CASSRTPSGANTGELFF. The whole variable domain, remainder taken from reference TRBV7-6 and TRBJ2-2, is GAGVSQSPRYKVTKRGQDVALRCDPISGHVSLYWYRQALGQGPEFLTYFNYEAQQDKSGLPNDRFSAERPEGSISTLTIQRTEQRDSAMYRCASSRTPSGANTGELFFGEGSRLTVL.